This T cell receptor (beta chain) was obtained from a study of T-cell memory formation after mild COVID-19. As for this clonotype: Its specificity is unknown.

TCR alpha and TCR beta cDNA libraries with sample barcodes and UMIs came from 5'RACE using constant-segment primers. One entry per CDR3 protein, called by TCRdb with MiXCR from the 5' RACE reads. The table includes around 500,000 distinct CDR3 sequences, 15% to 20% detected once. Trimming took 1 base from V and 5 from J; bases not matched to a gene: 13. The CDR3 runs to 17 residues. Germline CDR1 is LGHNA and CDR2 is YNFKEQ. Study-level findings and limits: Nothing confirmed that second-wave clones peaking on day 37 were specific for SARS-CoV-2.

Sequenced material: PBMCs or a T cell subset sorted from them (not recorded which). The receptor comes from an adult woman who had mild COVID-19 (a few samples of this study predate the infection). Cell type and time point are not known. The chain links TRBV4-2 to TRBJ2-5, with 7 positions matching TRBD2. The DNA for the CDR3 is TGTGCCAGCAGCCAAGGGGGGACTGGGAGGGTGATGGAGACCCAGTACTTC. Translated, it gives CASSQGGTGRVMETQYF.